The T cell receptor (beta chain) under discussion was sequenced for a study of T cells in Graves' hyperthyroidism and ophthalmopathy. This clonotype came up a few times. The germline V gene has CDR1 DFQATT and CDR2 SNEGSKA (reference sequence). The CDR3 has 14 residues. Between the trimmed V and J ends, which lost 0 bases and 3 bases, there was a span of 11 bases. RNA transcripts yielded amplified TCR beta CDR3 regions. When the TCR CDR3 underwent first-round RT-PCR, the HTBI primer set was used. TCRdb itself ran the multiplex PCR reads through MiXCR, one entry per CDR3 protein. The data contain around 660,000 distinct CDR3 sequences, about 45% of them singletons.

Sequenced material: peripheral blood or thyroid tissue (not recorded which). The V and J genes are TRBV20-1 and TRBJ1-1, with D uncertain. This TCR was sampled from an adult man with Graves' disease, either hyperthyroidism or ophthalmopathy (not recorded which). The CDR3 is CSARDSGGYTEAFF. In DNA, the CDR3 is TGCAGTGCTAGAGATAGCGGAGGGTACACTGAAGCTTTCTTT.